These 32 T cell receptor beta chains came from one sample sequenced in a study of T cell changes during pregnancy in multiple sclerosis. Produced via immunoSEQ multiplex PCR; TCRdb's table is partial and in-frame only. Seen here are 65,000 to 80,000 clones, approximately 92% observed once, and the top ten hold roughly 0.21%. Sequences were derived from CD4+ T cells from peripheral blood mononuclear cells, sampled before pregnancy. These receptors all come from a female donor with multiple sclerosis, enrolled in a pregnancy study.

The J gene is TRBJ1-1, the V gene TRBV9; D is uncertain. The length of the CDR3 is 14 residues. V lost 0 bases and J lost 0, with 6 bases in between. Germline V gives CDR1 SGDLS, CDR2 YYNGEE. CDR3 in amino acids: CASSVDQVNTEAFF. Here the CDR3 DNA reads TGTGCCAGCAGCGTAGATCAGGTGAACACTGAAGCTTTCTTT.

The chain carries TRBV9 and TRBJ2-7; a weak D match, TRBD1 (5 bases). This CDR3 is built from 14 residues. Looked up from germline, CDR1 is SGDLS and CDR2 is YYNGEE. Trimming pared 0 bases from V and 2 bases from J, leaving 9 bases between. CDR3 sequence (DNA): TGTGCCAGCAGCGTAGCTGACAGTACCTACGAGCAGTACTTC. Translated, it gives CASSVADSTYEQYF.

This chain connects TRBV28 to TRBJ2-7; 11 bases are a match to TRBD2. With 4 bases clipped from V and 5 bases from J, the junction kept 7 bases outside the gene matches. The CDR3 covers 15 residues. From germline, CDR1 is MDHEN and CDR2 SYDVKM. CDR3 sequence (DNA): TGTGCCAGCAGTTCCTTAGCGGGAGGGCTGGACGAGCAGTACTTC. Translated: CASSSLAGGLDEQYF.

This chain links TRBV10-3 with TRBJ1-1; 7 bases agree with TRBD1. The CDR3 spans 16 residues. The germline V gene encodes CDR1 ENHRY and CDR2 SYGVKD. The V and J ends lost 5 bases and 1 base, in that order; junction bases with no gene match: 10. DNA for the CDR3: TGTGCCATCAGTCCCGGGAACAGGGGCCCGAACACTGAAGCTTTCTTT. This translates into CAISPGNRGPNTEAFF.

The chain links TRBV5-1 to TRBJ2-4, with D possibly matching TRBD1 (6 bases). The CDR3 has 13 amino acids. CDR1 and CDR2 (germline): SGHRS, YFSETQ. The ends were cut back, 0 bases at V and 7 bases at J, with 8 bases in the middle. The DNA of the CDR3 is TGCGCCAGCAGCTTGGAACAGGGCAACATTCAGTACTTC. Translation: CASSLEQGNIQYF.

CDR3: CASSEQSFGRGLESGNTIYF. The CDR3 DNA follows: TGTGCCAGCAGTGAGCAAAGTTTTGGGAGGGGGTTGGAATCTGGAAACACCATATATTTT. The genes are TRBV6-1 and TRBJ1-3; D may be TRBD1 (6 bases). Trimming shortened V by 3 bases and J by 1 base, and 25 bases separated the two germline ends. The CDR3 loop spans 20 amino acids. Germline V gene sequence: CDR1 MNHNS, CDR2 SASEGT.

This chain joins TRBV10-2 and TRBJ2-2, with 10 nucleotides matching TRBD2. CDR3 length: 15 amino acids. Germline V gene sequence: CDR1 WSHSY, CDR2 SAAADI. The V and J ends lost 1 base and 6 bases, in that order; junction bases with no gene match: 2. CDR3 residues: CASSEFLAGAGELFF. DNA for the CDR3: TGCGCCAGCAGTGAGTTTCTAGCGGGAGCCGGGGAGCTGTTTTTT.

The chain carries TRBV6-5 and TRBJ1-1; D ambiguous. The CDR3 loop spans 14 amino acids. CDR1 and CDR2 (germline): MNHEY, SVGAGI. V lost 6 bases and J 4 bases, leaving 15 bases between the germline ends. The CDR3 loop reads CASRWSRSGTEAFF. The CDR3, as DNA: TGTGCCAGCAGGTGGTCTCGATCGGGCACTGAAGCTTTCTTT.

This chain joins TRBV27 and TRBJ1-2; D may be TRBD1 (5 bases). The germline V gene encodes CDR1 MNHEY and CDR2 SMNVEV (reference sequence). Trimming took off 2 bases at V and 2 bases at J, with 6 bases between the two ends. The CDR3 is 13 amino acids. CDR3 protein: CASSLKGNYGYTF. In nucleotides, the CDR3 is TGTGCCAGCAGTTTAAAGGGGAACTATGGCTACACCTTC.

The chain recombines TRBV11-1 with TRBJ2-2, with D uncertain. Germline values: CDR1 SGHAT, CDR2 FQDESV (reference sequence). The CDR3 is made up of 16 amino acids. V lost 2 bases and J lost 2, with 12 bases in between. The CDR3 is CASSLFPGHNTGELFF. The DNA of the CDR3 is TGTGCCAGCAGCTTATTCCCGGGTCACAACACCGGGGAGCTGTTTTTT.

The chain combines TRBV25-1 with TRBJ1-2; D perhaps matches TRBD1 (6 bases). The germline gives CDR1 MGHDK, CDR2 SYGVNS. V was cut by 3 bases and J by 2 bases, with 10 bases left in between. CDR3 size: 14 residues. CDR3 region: CASSDYQGNYGYTF. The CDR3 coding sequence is TGTGCCAGCAGTGACTATCAGGGGAACTATGGCTACACCTTC.

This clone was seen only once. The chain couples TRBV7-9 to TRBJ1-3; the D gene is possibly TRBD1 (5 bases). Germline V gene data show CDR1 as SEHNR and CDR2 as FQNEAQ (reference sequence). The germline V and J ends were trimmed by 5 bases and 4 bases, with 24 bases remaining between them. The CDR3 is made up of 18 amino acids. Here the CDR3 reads CASSLGAGVKLTGNTIYF. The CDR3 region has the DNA TGTGCCAGCAGCCTGGGTGCGGGGGTCAAACTGACAGGAAACACCATATATTTT. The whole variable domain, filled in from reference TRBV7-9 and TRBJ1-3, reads DTGVSQNPRHKITKRGQNVTFRCDPISEHNRLYWYRQTLGQGPEFLTYFQNEAQLEKSRLLSDRFSAERPKGSFSTLEIQRTEQGDSAMYLCASSLGAGVKLTGNTIYFGEGSWLTVV.

The chain's CDR3 is CASSLQHNTEAFF. CDR3 DNA: TGTGCCAGCAGCTTACAGCATAACACTGAAGCTTTCTTT. V usage is TRBV5-5 and J usage is TRBJ1-1; the D is unclear. Germline CDR1 SGHKS, CDR2 YYEKEE (reference sequence). Trimming cost V 2 bases and J 2 bases, with 7 bases left between them. This CDR3 comprises 13 residues.

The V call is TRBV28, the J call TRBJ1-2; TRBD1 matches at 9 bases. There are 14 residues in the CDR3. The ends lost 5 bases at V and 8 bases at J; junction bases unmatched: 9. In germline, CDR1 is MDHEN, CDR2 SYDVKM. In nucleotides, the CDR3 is TGTGCCAGCAGTACCCCCGGGACAGGGCAGGGCTACACCTTC. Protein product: CASSTPGTGQGYTF.

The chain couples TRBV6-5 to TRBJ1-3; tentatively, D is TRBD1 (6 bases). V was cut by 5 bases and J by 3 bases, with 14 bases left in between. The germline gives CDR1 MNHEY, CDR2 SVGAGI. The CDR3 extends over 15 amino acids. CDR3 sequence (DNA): TGTGCCAGCAGTCCGCGGGGGGCCGTTGGAAACACCATATATTTT. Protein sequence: CASSPRGAVGNTIYF.

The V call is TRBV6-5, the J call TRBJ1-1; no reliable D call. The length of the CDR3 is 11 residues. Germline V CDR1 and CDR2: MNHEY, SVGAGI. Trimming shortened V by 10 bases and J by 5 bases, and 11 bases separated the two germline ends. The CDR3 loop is CATSRGTEAFF. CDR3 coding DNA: TGTGCCACCTCAAGAGGTACTGAAGCTTTCTTT.

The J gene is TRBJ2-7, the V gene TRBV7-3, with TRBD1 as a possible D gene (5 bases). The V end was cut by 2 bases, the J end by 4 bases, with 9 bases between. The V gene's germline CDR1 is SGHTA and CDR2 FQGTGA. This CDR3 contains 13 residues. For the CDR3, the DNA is TGTGCCAGCAGCTTACGGGCAGGGTACGAGCAGTACTTC. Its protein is CASSLRAGYEQYF.

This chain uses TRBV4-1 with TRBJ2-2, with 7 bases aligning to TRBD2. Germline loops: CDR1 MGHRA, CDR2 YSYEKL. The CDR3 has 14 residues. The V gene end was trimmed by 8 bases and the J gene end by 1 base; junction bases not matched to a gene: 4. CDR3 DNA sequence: TGCGCCAGCCGGAGGGAGGGGAACACCGGGGAGCTGTTTTTT. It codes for CASRREGNTGELFF.

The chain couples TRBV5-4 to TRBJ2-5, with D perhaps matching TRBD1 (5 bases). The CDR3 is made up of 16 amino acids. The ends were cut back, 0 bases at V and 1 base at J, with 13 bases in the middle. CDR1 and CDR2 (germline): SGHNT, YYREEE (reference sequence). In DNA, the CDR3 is TGTGCCAGCAGCTTGGGGAGACAGACGACCCAAGAGACCCAGTACTTC. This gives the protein CASSLGRQTTQETQYF.

CDR3 sequence: CASSRDRVGAGELFF. CDR3 nucleotides: TGTGCCAGCAGCAGGGACAGGGTGGGGGCCGGGGAGCTGTTTTTT. The V and J genes are TRBV6-6 and TRBJ2-2, with 9 bases aligning to TRBD1. V was pared by 6 bases and J by 6 bases, with 8 bases of the junction left unmatched. Germline V gene lookup returns CDR1 MNHNY and CDR2 SVGAGI (reference sequence). CDR3 length: 15 amino acids.

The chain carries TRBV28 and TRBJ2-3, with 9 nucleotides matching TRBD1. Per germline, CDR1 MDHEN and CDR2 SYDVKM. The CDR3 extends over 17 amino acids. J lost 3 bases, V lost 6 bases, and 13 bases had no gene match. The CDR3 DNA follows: TGTGCCAGCAGCTCATACCCGGGACAGGGTTATACAGATACGCAGTATTTT. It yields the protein CASSSYPGQGYTDTQYF.

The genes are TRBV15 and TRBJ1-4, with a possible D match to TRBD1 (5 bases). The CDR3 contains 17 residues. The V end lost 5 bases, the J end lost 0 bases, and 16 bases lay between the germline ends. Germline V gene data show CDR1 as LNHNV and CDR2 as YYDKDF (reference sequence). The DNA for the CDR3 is TGTGCCACCAGCGGCCCGACAGTAGGGGCAACTAATGAAAAACTGTTTTTT. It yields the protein CATSGPTVGATNEKLFF.

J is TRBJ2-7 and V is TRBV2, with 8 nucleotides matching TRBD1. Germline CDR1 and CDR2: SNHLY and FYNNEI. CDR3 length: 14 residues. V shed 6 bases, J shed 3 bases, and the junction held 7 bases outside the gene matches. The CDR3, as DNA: TGTGCCAGCAGGGGGGGACAGGCGAGCTACGAGCAGTACTTC. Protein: CASRGGQASYEQYF.

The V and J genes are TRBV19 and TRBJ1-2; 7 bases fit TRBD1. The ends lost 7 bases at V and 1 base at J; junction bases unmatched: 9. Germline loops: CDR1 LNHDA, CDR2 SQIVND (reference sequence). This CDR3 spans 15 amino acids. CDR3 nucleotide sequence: TGTGCCAGTACTCGGACAGGCGCTGTTAACTATGGCTACACCTTC. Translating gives CASTRTGAVNYGYTF.

The CDR3 bases are TGTGCCAGCCAAGCGGGAGCTACCTACGAGCAGTACTTC. Residues: CASQAGATYEQYF. The chain employs TRBV6-5 and TRBJ2-7; 8 bases match TRBD2. The junction had 5 bases not matched to a gene; V was cut back by 8 bases and J by 2 bases. The CDR3 is made up of 13 amino acids. Germline-derived CDR1 and CDR2 are MNHEY and SVGAGI.

In DNA form, the CDR3 reads TGTGCCAGCAGTGAATGGAGCCGACAGCACCAAGAGACCCAGTACTTC. Protein sequence: CASSEWSRQHQETQYF. The V and J genes are TRBV25-1 and TRBJ2-5; possibly TRBD1 for D (5 bases). V was clipped by 1 base and J by 0 bases, with 12 bases between them. The CDR3 contains 16 residues. The germline V gene encodes CDR1 MGHDK and CDR2 SYGVNS.

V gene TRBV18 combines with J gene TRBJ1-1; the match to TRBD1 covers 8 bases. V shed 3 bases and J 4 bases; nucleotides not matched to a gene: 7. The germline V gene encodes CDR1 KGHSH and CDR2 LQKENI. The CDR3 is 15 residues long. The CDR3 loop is CASSPTGQGTTEAFF. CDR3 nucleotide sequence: TGTGCCAGCTCACCGACCGGACAGGGTACCACTGAAGCTTTCTTT.

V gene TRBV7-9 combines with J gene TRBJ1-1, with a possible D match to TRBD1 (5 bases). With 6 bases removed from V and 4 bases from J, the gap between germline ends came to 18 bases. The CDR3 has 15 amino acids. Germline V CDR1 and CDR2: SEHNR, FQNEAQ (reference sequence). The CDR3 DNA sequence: TGTGCCAGCAGAGATATCTTACAGGATGTCACTGAAGCTTTCTTT. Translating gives CASRDILQDVTEAFF.

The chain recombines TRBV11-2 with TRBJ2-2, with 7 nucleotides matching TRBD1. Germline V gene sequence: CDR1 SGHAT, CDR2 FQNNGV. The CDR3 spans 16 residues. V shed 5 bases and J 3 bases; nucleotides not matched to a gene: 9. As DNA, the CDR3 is TGTGCCAGCAGCCCATCGGACAGGATAGACACCGGGGAGCTGTTTTTT. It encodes CASSPSDRIDTGELFF.

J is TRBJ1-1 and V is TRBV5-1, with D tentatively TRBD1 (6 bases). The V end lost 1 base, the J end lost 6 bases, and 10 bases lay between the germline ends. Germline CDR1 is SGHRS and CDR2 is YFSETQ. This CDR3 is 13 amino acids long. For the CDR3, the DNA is TGCGCCAGCAGCTTGTCAGGGGACGCTGAAGCTTTCTTT. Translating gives CASSLSGDAEAFF. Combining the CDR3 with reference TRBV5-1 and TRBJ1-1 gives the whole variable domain KAGVTQTPRYLIKTRGQQVTLSCSPISGHRSVSWYQQTPGQGLQFLFEYFSETQRNKGNFPGRFSGRQFSNSRSEMNVSTLELGDSALYLCASSLSGDAEAFFGQGTRLTVV.

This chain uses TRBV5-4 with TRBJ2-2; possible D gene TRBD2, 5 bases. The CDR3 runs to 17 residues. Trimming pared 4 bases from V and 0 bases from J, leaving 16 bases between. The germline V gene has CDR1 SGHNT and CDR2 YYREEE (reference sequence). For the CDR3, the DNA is TGTGCCAGCAGCCCTCGAGTCGCGGGTTCGAACACCGGGGAGCTGTTTTTT. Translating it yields CASSPRVAGSNTGELFF.

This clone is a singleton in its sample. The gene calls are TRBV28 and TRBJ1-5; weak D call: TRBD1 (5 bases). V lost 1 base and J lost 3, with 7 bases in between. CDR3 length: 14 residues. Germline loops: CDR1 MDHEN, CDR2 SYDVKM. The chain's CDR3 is CASSLSGNNQPQHF. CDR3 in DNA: TGTGCCAGCAGTTTATCAGGGAACAATCAGCCCCAGCATTTT.